This TCR beta chain appears in the sequencing data of a study of blood T cell repertoires in COVID-19 (dated by TCRdb to 2018 to 2021). For the study in its entirety: Samples from collaborators originated in the United States, Italy and Spain and spanned both the acute and convalescent phases of COVID-19. Where available, HLA class I and class II types were obtained from metadata supplied by the sample provider rather than from assay-based typing. Subjects who had been exposed to COVID-19, were actively infected with it, or had recovered from it provided the deeply sampled blood TCRbeta repertoires that made up the dataset. The repertoires were released in a freely available public database intended as a resource for research on the immune response to SARS-CoV-2. Samples came from the ongoing ImmuneRACE study (first 160 participants) plus 1,254 subjects from 6 global collaborators. The sample metadata nearly always contained a de-identified subject ID, COVID-19 status, age in years and sex. The prospective study material was composed of cDNA or gDNA derived from T cells, B-cell-depleted T cells, or PBMCs.

In Seattle, one collaborating source enrolled patients while the infection was active and tracked those patients longitudinally over the course of disease. Whole blood was collected in K2EDTA tubes by collaborating institutions according to the institutions' own protocols. Collaborator samples were shipped for TCRbeta analysis as frozen whole blood, isolated PBMCs, or DNA extracted from either sample type. From a lookup of the germline V gene, CDR1 and CDR2 are LGHNT and FRNRAP. Reading from cysteine to phenylalanine, the CDR3 counts 15 amino acids. The DNA shown is the 45-base CDR3, in frame from base 1. Trimming leaves V shorter by 7 bases and J shorter by 11 bases, with the junction holding 12 bases beyond the gene matches. TCRbeta CDR3 regions were amplified from genomic DNA using the immunoSEQ Assay, a bias-controlled multiplex PCR. Per the authors' processing: Nucleated cell counts per sample were estimated from amplification of reference gene primers within the assay. To quantify the absolute abundance of each unique TCRbeta CDR3 rearrangement, sequence reads were collapsed and filtered. Productive Simpson clonality was computed per sample as the square root of Simpson's diversity index over productive rearrangements. TCRdb took over this immuneACCESS table, retaining in-frame rearrangements with V and J assigned. Such tables are incomplete; in checked studies, under half of the missing clones stem from an unresolved V gene, and the remainder is unexplained. V and J calls and clone size are given by that table; D and trimming were obtained from the DNA. For this sample the table gives 70,000 to 95,000 clones, of which around 78% were detected only once. Of the sample, about a third falls within the top ten clones.

Points the paper makes about the study in general: The amount of clinical and demographic metadata varied by source and participant and was provided uncurated.

Comments on this clone: Its target antigen remains unknown. The input lacks base qualities; no much larger clone sits a single base away.

The TCR originated in a man aged 55-75 years with COVID-19, enrolled during active disease. Input material: peripheral blood. The chain couples TRBV12-5 to TRBJ2-5; 14 bases in between match TRBD2. The CDR3 region has the sequence CASASTRGLAGDQYF. The nucleotide sequence is given as TGTGCTAGTGCCTCGACGAGGGGACTAGCGGGAGATCAGTACTTC. Extended through the reference TRBV12-5 and TRBJ2-5 proteins, this CDR3 yields the full variable domain: DARVTQTPRHKVTEMGQEVTMRCQPILGHNTVFWYRQTMMQGLELLAYFRNRAPLDDSGMPKDRFSAEMPDATLATLKIQPSEPRDSAVYFCASASTRGLAGDQYFGPGTRLLVL.